These 22 T cell receptor beta chains were sequenced from one sample in a study of CD8+ T cells in alopecia areata. Following RNA extraction, reverse transcription yielded cDNA that acted as the sequencing template. Assay used: immunoSEQ multiplex PCR; TCRdb lists only in-frame clones, some missing. The data contain some 170,000 clones, less than 80% of them singletons. This specimen was CD8+ T cells sorted from blood, taken at week 0. The receptors were sampled from a human donor with alopecia areata.

V is TRBV29-1 and J is TRBJ1-2; 7 positions agree with TRBD1. The CDR3 contains 16 residues. The J segment lost 8 bases and the V segment lost 0 bases, leaving 15 bases of the junction unmatched. Germline-derived CDR1 and CDR2 are SQVTM and ANQGSEA. CDR3 in amino acids: CSVEDVRGSKGGGYTF. CDR3 in DNA: TGCAGCGTTGAAGATGTCAGGGGATCAAAAGGGGGCGGCTACACCTTC.

V is TRBV9 and J is TRBJ1-2; tentatively, D is TRBD1 (5 bases). CDR1 SGDLS and CDR2 YYNGEE come from the germline V gene. CDR3 length: 11 residues. V was clipped by 7 bases and J by 6 bases, with 10 bases between them. The CDR3: CASRRGDGYTF. The CDR3 DNA is TGTGCCAGCCGCCGGGGCGATGGCTACACCTTC.

The rearrangement links TRBV19 to TRBJ2-1, with 10 bases that match TRBD1. The CDR3 has 14 amino acids. The V gene's germline CDR1 is LNHDA and CDR2 SQIVND (reference sequence). The J segment lost 6 bases and the V segment lost 5 bases, leaving 4 bases of the junction unmatched. In DNA form, the CDR3 reads TGTGCCAGTAGTTGGGGACAGGGGTCCAATGAGCAGTTCTTC. As protein: CASSWGQGSNEQFF.

CDR3 bases: TGTGCCAGCAGCCTGGGGGACTACTACGAGCAGTACTTC. This codes for CASSLGDYYEQYF. The gene calls are TRBV11-2 and TRBJ2-7, with 7 bases that match TRBD2. From germline, CDR1 is SGHAT and CDR2 FQNNGV. The length of the CDR3 is 13 residues. Unmatched junction bases numbered 4, after V lost 5 bases and J lost 3 bases. The whole variable domain, remainder taken from reference TRBV11-2 and TRBJ2-7, is EAGVAQSPRYKIIEKRQSVAFWCNPISGHATLYWYQQILGQGPKLLIQFQNNGVVDDSQLPKDRFSAERLKGVDSTLKIQPAKLEDSAVYLCASSLGDYYEQYFGPGTRLTVT.

The chain is built from TRBV2 and TRBJ1-5; no clear D. The germline CDR1 and CDR2 sequences are SNHLY and FYNNEI. The CDR3 runs to 14 residues. V was trimmed by 3 bases and J by 6 bases, leaving 12 bases between them. The CDR3 DNA sequence: TGTGCCAGCAGTGAGGAGGGATCATTTCAGCCCCAGCATTTT. It translates to CASSEEGSFQPQHF.

The CDR3 region is CASSYEETQYF. The CDR3 DNA follows: TGTGCCAGCAGTTATGAAGAGACCCAGTACTTC. This chain links TRBV6-6 with TRBJ2-5; D remains unclear. V was trimmed by 3 bases and J by 3 bases, leaving 2 bases between them. Germline lookup yields CDR1 MNHNY and CDR2 SVGAGI (reference sequence). This CDR3 spans 11 amino acids.

The J gene is TRBJ2-3, the V gene TRBV29-1; no clear D gene. CDR3 length: 12 amino acids. V was cut by 0 bases and J by 12 bases, with 13 bases left in between. Germline values: CDR1 SQVTM, CDR2 ANQGSEA. For the CDR3, the DNA is TGCAGCGTTGAAGATGTGCATCCTCCCCAGTATTTT. Amino acids: CSVEDVHPPQYF.

The chain employs TRBV29-1 and TRBJ1-1; 7 positions agree with TRBD1. CDR3 length: 12 residues. The V gene's germline CDR1 is SQVTM and CDR2 ANQGSEA. The V segment lost 6 bases and the J segment 7 bases; nucleotides outside the gene matches: 8. The CDR3 sequence is CSVAPGQLEAFF. For the CDR3, the DNA is TGCAGCGTCGCGCCGGGACAGCTTGAAGCTTTCTTT.

As DNA, the CDR3 is TGTGCCAGCAGCTTCCATTGGACAGGGTATTTTAATTCACCCCTCCACTTT. It codes for CASSFHWTGYFNSPLHF. This sequence joins TRBV7-8 and TRBJ1-6, with 8 bases identical to TRBD1. CDR1 SGHVS and CDR2 FQNEAQ come from the germline V gene. After removal of 3 bases from V and 6 bases from J, the junction contained 10 bases not matched to a gene. There are 17 residues in the CDR3.

This clone has only a few counts. The genes are TRBV13 and TRBJ2-7, with D possibly matching TRBD1 (6 bases). V was cut by 5 bases and J by 3 bases, with 14 bases left in between. There are 14 residues in the CDR3. From germline, CDR1 is PRHDT and CDR2 FYEKMQ (reference sequence). The CDR3 sequence is CASSPQGHFYEQYF. The CDR3 DNA sequence: TGTGCCAGCAGCCCCCAGGGACACTTCTACGAGCAGTACTTC. Complete variable domain (other parts from reference TRBV13 and TRBJ2-7): AAGVIQSPRHLIKEKRETATLKCYPIPRHDTVYWYQQGPGQDPQFLISFYEKMQSDKGSIPDRFSAQQFSDYHSELNMSSLELGDSALYFCASSPQGHFYEQYFGPGTRLTVT.

The J gene is TRBJ1-6, the V gene TRBV27; D is possibly TRBD1 (6 bases). The CDR3 sequence is 15 residues long. Germline CDR1 MNHEY, CDR2 SMNVEV (reference sequence). The V end lost 5 bases, the J end lost 7 bases, and 15 bases lay between the germline ends. CDR3 DNA: TGTGCCAGCAGTATCCTGGACAGCTTCAATTCACCCCTCCACTTT. Protein sequence: CASSILDSFNSPLHF.

The chain couples TRBV14 to TRBJ2-4, with a weak D call TRBD2 (6 bases). The CDR3 runs to 16 residues. V lost 2 bases, J lost 0 bases, and 11 bases lay in between. Germline-derived CDR1 and CDR2 are SGHDN and FVKESK. Here the CDR3 DNA reads TGTGCCAGCAGCCAACCGGGGGTTGGAGCCAAAAACATTCAGTACTTC. Its translation: CASSQPGVGAKNIQYF.

This chain uses TRBV7-8 with TRBJ1-3, with TRBD1 identical over 7 bases. Germline loops: CDR1 SGHVS, CDR2 FQNEAQ. The ends lost 6 bases at V and 2 bases at J; junction bases unmatched: 7. This CDR3 has 15 residues. The CDR3 loop is CASRGLGGTGNTIYF. Here the CDR3 DNA reads TGTGCCAGCAGAGGACTAGGGGGCACTGGAAACACCATATATTTT.

Note on this clone: Other DNA sequences in this specimen translate into the identical CDR3. The chain has TRBV7-9 and TRBJ2-3; the match to TRBD1 covers 11 bases. The germline CDR1 and CDR2 sequences are SEHNR and FQNEAQ (reference sequence). V trimming: 5 bases; J trimming: 3 bases; junction bases outside the gene matches: 4. This CDR3 contains 15 residues. CDR3 in DNA: TGTGCCAGCAGCCCCAGGGACAGGGGGACAGATACGCAGTATTTT. It yields the protein CASSPRDRGTDTQYF.

This chain links TRBV5-1 with TRBJ1-6, with D perhaps matching TRBD1 (6 bases). Trimming left V 0 bases short and J 8 bases short, with 12 bases between. The CDR3 spans 15 residues. Germline V gene lookup returns CDR1 SGHRS and CDR2 YFSETQ. The CDR3 spells CASSLAAGVDSPLHF. The CDR3 coding sequence is TGCGCCAGCAGCTTGGCAGCAGGGGTGGATTCACCCCTCCACTTT.

This chain joins TRBV27 and TRBJ2-7, with TRBD2 identical over 14 bases. V shed 9 bases, J shed 3 bases, and the junction held 1 base outside the gene matches. Germline CDR1 and CDR2: MNHEY and SMNVEV (reference sequence). The CDR3 has 13 residues. The CDR3 nucleotides are TGTGCCAGTGGACTAGCGGGGGGCTACGAGCAGTACTTC. Translated, it gives CASGLAGGYEQYF.

V usage is TRBV9 and J usage is TRBJ2-7; perhaps TRBD2 as D (5 bases). Germline loops: CDR1 SGDLS, CDR2 YYNGEE. V dropped 8 bases and J dropped 5 bases, with 14 bases sitting between them. The CDR3 spans 12 residues. Here the CDR3 DNA reads TGTGCCAGTCCGTACGGGGTGGACGAGCAGTACTTC. This encodes CASPYGVDEQYF.

Many counts were recorded for this clone. The V call is TRBV13, the J call TRBJ1-3, with 7 bases matching TRBD1. The V and J ends lost 6 bases and 2 bases, in that order; junction bases with no gene match: 4. The CDR3 contains 14 residues. Germline CDR1 and CDR2: PRHDT and FYEKMQ (reference sequence). The CDR3 spells CASSPDRAGNTIYF. The DNA for the CDR3 is TGTGCCAGCAGTCCCGACAGGGCTGGAAACACCATATATTTT.

This rearrangement joins TRBV11-2 to TRBJ2-7; D gene uncertain. The CDR3 runs to 14 residues. The germline CDR1 and CDR2 sequences are SGHAT and FQNNGV. The V end lost 5 bases, the J end lost 3 bases, and 14 bases lay between the germline ends. CDR3 protein: CASSRGPGSYEQYF. CDR3 DNA sequence: TGTGCCAGCAGCAGAGGTCCCGGCAGCTACGAGCAGTACTTC.

This chain links TRBV19 with TRBJ1-5; perhaps TRBD1 as D (6 bases). Trimming stripped 7 bases from V and 1 base from J, with 14 bases between. Germline V gene sequence: CDR1 LNHDA, CDR2 SQIVND (reference sequence). The CDR3 has 15 residues. The DNA for the CDR3 is TGTGCCAGTAAGTGGGGGCCGTTGAGCAATCAGCCCCAGCATTTT. As protein: CASKWGPLSNQPQHF.

This clone appeared a single time. The chain carries TRBV7-9 and TRBJ1-6; D might be TRBD1 (5 bases). Germline V CDR1 and CDR2: SEHNR, FQNEAQ (reference sequence). This CDR3 is 16 amino acids long. Trimming left V 0 bases short and J 5 bases short, with 11 bases between. DNA of the CDR3: TGTGCCAGCAGCTTAGCGCGACCGGGGGATAATTCACCCCTCCACTTT. Translating it yields CASSLARPGDNSPLHF.

CDR3 residues: CAWSYRVNTEAFF. CDR3 bases: TGTGCCTGGAGTTACAGGGTTAACACTGAAGCTTTCTTT. This chain joins TRBV30 and TRBJ1-1; tentative D call: TRBD1 (6 bases). CDR1 GTSNPN and CDR2 SVGIG come from the germline V gene (reference sequence). Trimming left V 2 bases short and J 2 bases short, with 9 bases between. There are 13 residues in the CDR3.